Ten or more counts support the clone carrying this TCR beta chain. Its antigen is not identified. The CDR3 loop spans 15 amino acids. Trimming cost V 6 bases and J 8 bases; bases outside gene matches: 9. Germline values: CDR1 DFQATT, CDR2 SNEGSKA (reference sequence). This specimen comes from a study of T-cell reconstitution after alpha-beta-depleted transplantation in children. Preparation of the TCRbeta library involved a method that used unique molecular identifiers. TCRdb reprocessed the PCR reads with MiXCR, giving one entry per CDR3 protein. The table has hundreds of thousands of distinct CDR3 sequences, approximately 8.9% seen once. Whole-study findings and limits: Some patients' high day-60 TCRbeta diversity was traced to surviving recipient T cells and thymic progenitors. At the one-year point after transplant, T-cell counts and TCRbeta diversity were found to come mostly from T cells that had been newly produced.

The specimen was PBMCs, mostly from graft donor cells, collected 180 days after TCRalphabeta/CD19-depleted stem cell transplant. V is TRBV20-1 and J is TRBJ2-2; 13 positions agree with TRBD2. The origin of this receptor is a male patient younger than 18 who had a stem cell transplant for acute lymphoblastic leukemia, so the T cells may come from the graft donor. CDR3 nucleotide sequence: TGCAGTGCGAGTACTAGCGGGAGGGCCTCTGGGGAGCTGTTTTTT. Its protein product is CSASTSGRASGELFF.